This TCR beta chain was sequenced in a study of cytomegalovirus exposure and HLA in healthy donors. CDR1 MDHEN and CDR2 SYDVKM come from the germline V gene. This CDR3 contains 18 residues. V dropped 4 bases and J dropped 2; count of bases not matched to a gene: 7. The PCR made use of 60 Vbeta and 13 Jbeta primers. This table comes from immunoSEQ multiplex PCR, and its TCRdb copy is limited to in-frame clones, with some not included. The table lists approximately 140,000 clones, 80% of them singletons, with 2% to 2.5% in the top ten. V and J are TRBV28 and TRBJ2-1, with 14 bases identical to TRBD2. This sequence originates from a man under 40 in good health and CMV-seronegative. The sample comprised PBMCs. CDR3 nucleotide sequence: TGTGCCAGCAGTTCCGGGACTAGCGGGAGCTCTCCCTACAATGAGCAGTTCTTC. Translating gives CASSSGTSGSSPYNEQFF.